Below are 23 T cell receptor beta chains sequenced from a single sample in a study of a mutant IDH1 vaccine in newly diagnosed glioma. Time point of the sample: week 35, safety follow-up. One vaccine dose held 300 ug of mutant IDH1 20-mer peptide and came with topical imiquimod. The assay was immunoSEQ multiplex PCR, and TCRdb's table has in-frame clones only and misses some. The sample consists of 30,000 to 40,000 clones, roughly 80% of them appearing once. Antigens for these TCRs are unknown. The sequencing here drew on PBMCs, taken from a glioma patient whose treatment included an IDH1 peptide vaccine. These receptors were taken from a young woman with glioma.

This sequence joins TRBV30 and TRBJ1-2; the D gene is possibly TRBD1 (6 bases). Trimming removed 0 bases at V and 2 bases at J, with 16 bases between. The CDR3 is 16 residues long. Germline CDR1 GTSNPN, CDR2 SVGIG (reference sequence). CDR3 sequence: CAWSVQFGGGNYGYTF. The CDR3 bases are TGTGCCTGGAGTGTCCAATTTGGGGGCGGAAACTATGGCTACACCTTC.

This sequence joins TRBV27 and TRBJ2-4, with a possible D match to TRBD2 (6 bases). Trimming took off 3 bases at V and 8 bases at J, with 20 bases between the two ends. The CDR3 is 16 residues long. Germline V gene data show CDR1 as MNHEY and CDR2 as SMNVEV (reference sequence). The CDR3 sequence: CASSLSTALWGDIQYF. CDR3 nucleotide sequence: TGTGCCAGCAGTTTGAGTACGGCCCTTTGGGGGGACATTCAGTACTTC.

This clone has only one observation. The chain couples TRBV2 to TRBJ2-3; D is ambiguous. The CDR3 spans 13 residues. With 6 bases removed from V and 2 bases from J, the gap between germline ends came to 9 bases. Germline V gene data show CDR1 as SNHLY and CDR2 as FYNNEI. DNA for the CDR3: TGTGCCAGCAGAACAGAGAACACAGATACGCAGTATTTT. Amino acids: CASRTENTDTQYF.

The chain carries TRBV30 and TRBJ2-5; a weak D match, TRBD1 (5 bases). Trimming left V 3 bases short and J 11 bases short, with 16 bases between. The CDR3 extends over 12 amino acids. CDR1 is GTSNPN and CDR2 is SVGIG in the germline V gene (reference sequence). CDR3 nucleotide sequence: TGTGCCTGGAGCGATCCTGGGGCTCTGCAGTACTTC. It translates to CAWSDPGALQYF.

The chain recombines TRBV28 with TRBJ2-7, with 7 bases matching TRBD1. J lost 4 bases, V lost 6 bases, and 6 bases had no gene match. CDR1 and CDR2 (germline): MDHEN, SYDVKM. This CDR3 has 13 amino acids. This chain's CDR3 is CASRRQGLYEQYF. CDR3 in DNA: TGTGCCAGCAGGAGACAGGGCCTTTACGAGCAGTACTTC.

V and J are TRBV14 and TRBJ2-2; TRBD1 might be the D (6 bases). The CDR3 is 16 residues long. CDR1 and CDR2 from the germline V gene are SGHDN and FVKESK. V was pared by 6 bases and J by 0 bases, with 14 bases between. The CDR3 loop is CASRPTTGSNTGELFF. CDR3 coding DNA: TGTGCCAGCAGGCCGACGACAGGTTCGAACACCGGGGAGCTGTTTTTT.

V usage is TRBV7-2 and J usage is TRBJ1-1; D not resolved. Trimming cost V 2 bases and J 10 bases, with 17 bases left between them. Germline CDR1 SGHTA, CDR2 FQGNSA. The CDR3 has 14 residues. The CDR3 region has the DNA TGTGCCAGCAGCTTACACCGGGAGGCGGCTGGAGCTTTCTTT. Encoded protein: CASSLHREAAGAFF. Full variable domain (outside the CDR3, taken from reference TRBV7-2 and TRBJ1-1): GAGVSQSPSNKVTEKGKDVELRCDPISGHTALYWYRQSLGQGLEFLIYFQGNSAPDKSGLPSDRFSAERTGGSVSTLTIQRTQQEDSAVYLCASSLHREAAGAFFGQGTRLTVV.

The gene calls are TRBV7-2 and TRBJ2-2; 10 bases match TRBD2. Germline CDR1 reads SGHTA; CDR2 reads FQGNSA. Trimming removed 5 bases from V and 2 bases from J; junction bases left unmatched: 5. This CDR3 spans 16 amino acids. CDR3 bases: TGTGCCAGCAGCCCCCGGACTAGCGGAAACACCGGGGAGCTGTTTTTT. Its protein is CASSPRTSGNTGELFF.

The gene calls are TRBV18 and TRBJ1-1; tentative D call: TRBD1 (5 bases). The CDR3 covers 15 residues. Germline V gene lookup returns CDR1 KGHSH and CDR2 LQKENI. Deletions cut 2 bases from V and 2 bases from J, with 12 bases between. The CDR3 DNA is TGTGCCAGCTCACCATTGGGGGGAGACAACACTGAAGCTTTCTTT. Amino acid sequence: CASSPLGGDNTEAFF.

The chain combines TRBV19 with TRBJ1-2; 9 bases align to TRBD1. Germline values: CDR1 LNHDA, CDR2 SQIVND (reference sequence). The trim removed 1 base at V and 5 bases at J, leaving 14 bases unmatched. The CDR3 has 18 residues. CDR3 in amino acids: CASSIGFGMGQGYYGYTF. The CDR3, as DNA: TGTGCCAGTAGTATAGGCTTTGGCATGGGACAGGGCTATTATGGCTACACCTTC.

The chain uses TRBV5-6 and TRBJ2-7; D unresolved. Germline V gene sequence: CDR1 SGHDT, CDR2 YYEEEE. V shed 2 bases and J shed 4 bases, with 10 bases lying between them. The CDR3 spans 13 residues. The CDR3 DNA is TGTGCCAGCAGCTTCGGACCGCTTTACGAGCAGTACTTC. Translation gives CASSFGPLYEQYF.

In DNA form, the CDR3 reads TGTGCCAGCAGCCTAGGGGAGGGGGGCATTCAGTACTTC. It translates to CASSLGEGGIQYF. The chain links TRBV6-1 to TRBJ2-4, with D perhaps matching TRBD2 (7 bases). V gave up 6 bases and J gave up 9 bases, with 15 bases separating them. Germline V gene data show CDR1 as MNHNS and CDR2 as SASEGT. This CDR3 comprises 13 residues.

J is TRBJ1-5 and V is TRBV19; D not resolved. CDR3 length equals 11 residues. V gave up 5 bases and J gave up 7 bases, with 6 bases separating them. CDR1 LNHDA and CDR2 SQIVND come from the germline V gene (reference sequence). The CDR3 DNA sequence: TGTGCCAGTAGTGATAAGCAGCCCCAGCATTTT. Translation gives CASSDKQPQHF.

The rearrangement joins TRBV14 to TRBJ2-5; D is possibly TRBD1 (5 bases). V lost 1 base to trimming and J lost 1 base, with 13 bases between them. This CDR3 region has 16 residues. The V gene's germline CDR1 is SGHDN and CDR2 FVKESK. The CDR3 protein is CASSQGSGRSQETQYF. The CDR3 DNA is TGTGCCAGCAGCCAAGGTTCAGGGCGGAGCCAAGAGACCCAGTACTTC.

CDR3: CASSIQGSNTGELFF. CDR3 coding DNA: TGTGCCAGTAGTATTCAGGGGTCGAACACCGGGGAGCTGTTTTTT. The chain employs TRBV19 and TRBJ2-2; TRBD1 is a possible D gene (6 bases). The CDR3 has 15 residues. The V end lost 3 bases, the J end lost 0 bases, and 8 bases lay between the germline ends. Germline lookup yields CDR1 LNHDA and CDR2 SQIVND (reference sequence).

V usage is TRBV29-1 and J usage is TRBJ2-7; 9 nucleotides agree with TRBD1. J lost 5 bases, V lost 7 bases, and 12 bases had no gene match. The CDR3 sequence is 14 residues long. In germline, CDR1 is SQVTM, CDR2 ANQGSEA. CDR3 in amino acids: CSAASGQGVHEQYF. The DNA of the CDR3 is TGCAGCGCGGCTTCGGGACAGGGTGTTCACGAGCAGTACTTC.

The chain is built from TRBV4-3 and TRBJ2-2, with a possible D match to TRBD2 (6 bases). Germline CDR1 reads LGHNA; CDR2 reads YSLEER. The ends were cut back, 7 bases at V and 5 bases at J, with 32 bases in the middle. The CDR3 contains 20 residues. The CDR3 loop is CASTPGRSRGGIGATGELFF. As DNA, the CDR3 is TGCGCCAGCACCCCTGGGCGGTCGCGGGGAGGAATCGGGGCGACCGGGGAGCTGTTTTTT.

The V gene is TRBV2, the J gene TRBJ2-7, with D perhaps TRBD2 (7 bases). Germline CDR1 is SNHLY and CDR2 is FYNNEI. Trimming removed 1 base from V and 2 bases from J, with 12 bases in between. The CDR3 consists of 15 residues. DNA of the CDR3: TGTGCCAGCAGTGAAGTGGGGGGGCAGACCTACGAGCAGTACTTC. This gives the protein CASSEVGGQTYEQYF.

The rearrangement links TRBV5-1 to TRBJ2-1; 15 nucleotides match TRBD2. Trimming removed 4 bases from V and 4 bases from J; junction bases left unmatched: 12. This CDR3 is built from 19 residues. In germline, CDR1 is SGHRS, CDR2 YFSETQ. CDR3 sequence: CASSPGLAGGLQGYNEQFF. CDR3 DNA: TGCGCCAGCAGCCCGGGACTAGCGGGGGGCCTCCAGGGGTACAATGAGCAGTTCTTC.

This clone counts as large (0.1 to 1%). The chain carries TRBV2 and TRBJ1-2; no reliable D call. CDR1 and CDR2 from the germline V gene are SNHLY and FYNNEI. V was pared by 3 bases and J by 10 bases, with 15 bases between. CDR3 length equals 13 residues. CDR3 region: CASSDGSIRDYTF. CDR3 bases: TGTGCCAGCAGTGACGGGTCCATTCGGGACTACACCTTC.

This clone was counted only a few times. This chain connects TRBV27 to TRBJ1-6; no firm D call. The CDR3 totals 16 residues. V lost 3 bases to trimming and J lost 4 bases, with 13 bases between them. Germline assignment: CDR1 MNHEY and CDR2 SMNVEV (reference sequence). CDR3 amino acids: CASSFATSLYNSPLHF. In nucleotides, the CDR3 is TGTGCCAGCAGTTTCGCGACCTCCCTATATAATTCACCCCTCCACTTT.

The rearrangement joins TRBV6-5 to TRBJ2-1; 10 nucleotides match TRBD1. V lost 5 bases and J lost 6; bases outside the gene matches: 4. In germline, CDR1 is MNHEY, CDR2 SVGAGI. This CDR3 is 14 amino acids long. The chain's CDR3 is CASSPWTGGNEQFF. CDR3 coding DNA: TGTGCCAGCAGTCCATGGACAGGGGGCAATGAGCAGTTCTTC.

This chain joins TRBV11-3 and TRBJ1-1; TRBD1 matches 7 bases. The CDR3 is made up of 19 amino acids. V dropped 1 base and J dropped 3; count of bases not matched to a gene: 17. CDR1 and CDR2 (germline): SGHNT, YENEEA. In nucleotides, the CDR3 is TGTGCCAGCAGCTTAGGCAAAACCGGGACAGTCTCCTCGGACACTGAAGCTTTCTTT. Encoded protein: CASSLGKTGTVSSDTEAFF.